One and the same sample provided the 17 T cell receptor beta chains below, sequenced in a study of identical twins. TCRdb re-analysed the 5' RACE reads in MiXCR, keeping a single row per CDR3 protein. In the table there are hundreds of thousands of distinct CDR3 sequences, roughly 20% of which are singletons. This sample was shared with a second study, whose subject was T cells expressing NK-cell markers.

Source material: PBMCs. These receptors all stem from a young woman in good health.

The chain has TRBV5-1 and TRBJ2-5; no clear D gene. The CDR3 totals 13 residues. V lost 5 bases and J 5 bases, leaving 13 bases between the germline ends. Germline-derived CDR1 and CDR2 are SGHRS and YFSETQ. The CDR3: CASRKAFQETQYF. CDR3 sequence (DNA): TGCGCCAGCAGGAAGGCGTTCCAGGAGACCCAGTACTTC.

This clonotype was observed a handful of times. The rearrangement joins TRBV30 to TRBJ2-1, with D perhaps TRBD1 (6 bases). The CDR3 length is 14 residues. CDR1 and CDR2 (germline): GTSNPN, SVGIG (reference sequence). Trimming took 5 bases from V and 1 from J, leaving 12 bases between them. The CDR3 here is CAWEGQSSYNEQFF. Written as DNA, the CDR3 is TGTGCCTGGGAAGGACAGTCTTCCTACAATGAGCAGTTCTTC.

In this sample, this clonotype turned up a few times. The germline gene is not matched at one end of the junction; a read error may be the cause. The chain has TRBV3-1 and TRBJ2-7, with D possibly TRBD2 on 6 matching bases. Germline V gene sequence: CDR1 LGHDT, CDR2 YNNKEL (reference sequence). The CDR3 is 13 amino acids. The CDR3 is CASSLLGGYGQYF. The CDR3 nucleotides read TGTGCCAGCAGCCTGCTTGGGGGGTACGGGCAGTACTTC.

This clonotype has ten or more counts. This sequence joins TRBV6-5 and TRBJ1-3; 7 bases agree with TRBD1. Unmatched junction bases numbered 6, after V lost 0 bases and J lost 4 bases. CDR1 and CDR2 from the germline V gene are MNHEY and SVGAGI. The CDR3 runs to 16 residues. The CDR3 loop reads CASSYSPRQGGNTIYF. CDR3 nucleotide sequence: TGTGCCAGCAGTTACTCTCCGCGACAGGGAGGAAACACCATATATTTT.

The chain links TRBV5-6 to TRBJ2-1; 11 bases agree with TRBD1. The length of the CDR3 is 13 residues. The trim removed 3 bases at V and 12 bases at J, leaving 5 bases unmatched. Germline CDR1 is SGHDT and CDR2 is YYEEEE. CDR3 loop: CASSWDRGRRQFF. The CDR3 coding sequence is TGTGCCAGCAGCTGGGACAGGGGGAGAAGGCAGTTCTTC.

This clonotype was detected only a few times. The chain links TRBV5-1 to TRBJ2-1; D possibly corresponds to TRBD2 (6 bases). CDR3 length equals 14 residues. CDR1 and CDR2 from the germline V gene are SGHRS and YFSETQ. V lost 5 bases, J lost 9 bases, and 18 bases lay in between. CDR3 in DNA: TGCGCCAGCAGTTACGGGGGAGAAAGGGGTGAGCAGTTCTTC. Translated, it gives CASSYGGERGEQFF.

The chain employs TRBV20-1 and TRBJ2-3; the match to TRBD2 covers 11 bases. Trimming cost V 0 bases and J 2 bases; bases outside gene matches: 7. Per germline, CDR1 DFQATT and CDR2 SNEGSKA (reference sequence). The CDR3 sequence is 17 residues long. CDR3 sequence (DNA): TGCAGTGCTAGAGATGGAGGGACTAGCGGATACACAGATACGCAGTATTTT. Translating gives CSARDGGTSGYTDTQYF.

This clonotype showed up just a few times. This sequence joins TRBV4-1 and TRBJ2-1; D is possibly TRBD2 (6 bases). The V end lost 3 bases, the J end lost 7 bases, and 19 bases lay between the germline ends. The CDR3 is made up of 16 amino acids. Per the germline V gene, CDR1 is MGHRA and CDR2 is YSYEKL. The CDR3: CASSQVGLGVGNEQFF. In nucleotides, the CDR3 is TGCGCCAGCAGCCAGGTGGGACTGGGCGTAGGAAATGAGCAGTTCTTC.

This chain links TRBV10-3 with TRBJ2-7, with unresolved D. This CDR3 comprises 13 residues. Germline V gene lookup returns CDR1 ENHRY and CDR2 SYGVKD. Trimming pared 4 bases from V and 2 bases from J, leaving 9 bases between. The CDR3, as DNA: TGTGCCATCAGTGCCTCAGGAACCTACGAGCAGTACTTC. This gives the protein CAISASGTYEQYF.

This clonotype has just a few counts. The V call is TRBV7-9, the J call TRBJ2-1; D unclear. The ends were cut back, 0 bases at V and 10 bases at J, with 7 bases in the middle. This CDR3 spans 12 amino acids. The germline V gene encodes CDR1 SEHNR and CDR2 FQNEAQ (reference sequence). CDR3 DNA sequence: TGTGCCAGCAGCTTAGCGAGCAAGGAGCAGTTCTTC. Encoded protein: CASSLASKEQFF.

This rearrangement joins TRBV20-1 to TRBJ2-2; D remains unclear. Germline-derived CDR1 and CDR2 are DFQATT and SNEGSKA (reference sequence). CDR3 length: 12 amino acids. V shed 1 base and J shed 3 bases, with 3 bases lying between them. The DNA of the CDR3 is TGCAGTGCTAGAGTTGACACCGGGGAGCTGTTTTTT. This encodes CSARVDTGELFF.

V usage is TRBV7-2 and J usage is TRBJ2-1, with 7 bases fitting TRBD2. The junction had 10 bases not matched to a gene; V was cut back by 5 bases and J by 0 bases. This CDR3 contains 17 residues. Germline V CDR1 and CDR2: SGHTA, FQGNSA. CDR3 sequence: CASSDDLRGSSYNEQFF. DNA of the CDR3: TGTGCCAGCAGCGACGACTTGCGGGGGAGCTCCTACAATGAGCAGTTCTTC.

This clonotype was seen only a few times. The chain is built from TRBV7-9 and TRBJ2-6, with D hard to call. Trimming pared 4 bases from V and 4 bases from J, leaving 14 bases between. The CDR3 has 16 residues. CDR1 is SEHNR, CDR2 FQNEAQ, per germline (reference sequence). The CDR3 DNA sequence: TGTGCCAGCAGCTCAAAGGTGAATGCCGGGGCCAACGTCCTGACTTTC. As protein: CASSSKVNAGANVLTF.

This clonotype showed up just a few times. Written as DNA, the CDR3 is TGTGCCAGCAGCCTCGGACAGCAAAATTCACCCCTCCACTTT. Its protein product is CASSLGQQNSPLHF. The chain employs TRBV12-3 or TRBV12-4 and TRBJ1-6; TRBD1 might be the D (6 bases). Trimming removed 6 bases from V and 7 bases from J, with 13 bases in between. CDR3 length: 14 amino acids.

The sample holds a few counts of this clonotype. The chain couples TRBV29-1 to TRBJ2-1, with D possibly being TRBD2 (5 bases). CDR3 size: 13 residues. CDR1 and CDR2 (germline): SQVTM, ANQGSEA. The ends were cut back, 8 bases at V and 7 bases at J, with 18 bases in the middle. CDR3 region: CSHYQETGNEQFF. The CDR3 nucleotides are TGCAGCCACTACCAGGAGACGGGGAATGAGCAGTTCTTC.

This clonotype was picked up a small number of times. The chain uses TRBV20-1 and TRBJ2-7, with 8 bases matching TRBD2. Germline V lookup: CDR1 DFQATT, CDR2 SNEGSKA (reference sequence). V was pared by 6 bases and J by 3 bases, with 19 bases of the junction left unmatched. CDR3 size: 17 residues. In nucleotides, the CDR3 is TGCAGTGCGAGACCCCCGGGTTTGACTAGCGATAACTACGAGCAGTACTTC. Its protein product is CSARPPGLTSDNYEQYF.

This clonotype appeared a few times. The chain uses TRBV2 and TRBJ2-2; D call uncertain. The germline V gene encodes CDR1 SNHLY and CDR2 FYNNEI. V was pared by 1 base and J by 2 bases, with 8 bases between. The CDR3 totals 15 residues. The CDR3 coding sequence is TGTGCCAGCAGTGAAGGACCGGATAACACCGGGGAGCTGTTTTTT. It yields the protein CASSEGPDNTGELFF. Full variable domain (missing parts from reference TRBV2 and TRBJ2-2): EPEVTQTPSHQVTQMGQEVILRCVPISNHLYFYWYRQILGQKVEFLVSFYNNEISEKSEIFDDQFSVERPDGSNFTLKIRSTKLEDSAMYFCASSEGPDNTGELFFGEGSRLTVL.